The 7 T cell receptor beta chains below come from one sample, sequenced in a study of blood T cell repertoires in COVID-19. This table comes from immunoSEQ multiplex PCR, and its TCRdb copy is limited to in-frame clones, with some not included. In the table there are fewer than 140,000 clones, more than 80% of which are singletons. Sequenced material: peripheral blood. The receptors were sampled from a woman in her sixties or seventies with acute or convalescent COVID-19.

The chain has TRBV2 and TRBJ1-1; D unresolved. The CDR3 has 16 amino acids. Germline CDR1 is SNHLY and CDR2 is FYNNEI. The V gene lost 5 bases and the J gene lost 4 bases, with 20 bases spanning the gap. The DNA for the CDR3 is TGTGCCAGCAGTCCCCGATACTCGGGATTCGGCACTGAAGCTTTCTTT. This sequence encodes CASSPRYSGFGTEAFF. The full variable domain, rest sourced from reference TRBV2 and TRBJ1-1, is EPEVTQTPSHQVTQMGQEVILRCVPISNHLYFYWYRQILGQKVEFLVSFYNNEISEKSEIFDDQFSVERPDGSNFTLKIRSTKLEDSAMYFCASSPRYSGFGTEAFFGQGTRLTVV.

The CDR3: CSATRVEKLFF. The CDR3 nucleotides read TGCAGTGCTACCCGAGTTGAAAAACTGTTTTTT. The V gene is TRBV20-1, the J gene TRBJ1-4; D remains unclear. The CDR3 length is 11 residues. The V and J ends lost 4 bases and 7 bases respectively, with 7 bases between them. Germline loops: CDR1 DFQATT, CDR2 SNEGSKA (reference sequence).

The chain links TRBV5-1 to TRBJ1-2, with D possibly being TRBD1 (6 bases). The CDR3 sequence is 14 residues long. The V gene lost 0 bases and the J gene lost 1 base, with 7 bases spanning the gap. Germline V gives CDR1 SGHRS, CDR2 YFSETQ. The CDR3 nucleotides are TGCGCCAGCAGCTTGGAACAGGGTAACTATGGCTACACCTTC. Translation gives CASSLEQGNYGYTF. Complete variable domain (other parts from reference TRBV5-1 and TRBJ1-2): KAGVTQTPRYLIKTRGQQVTLSCSPISGHRSVSWYQQTPGQGLQFLFEYFSETQRNKGNFPGRFSGRQFSNSRSEMNVSTLELGDSALYLCASSLEQGNYGYTFGSGTRLTVV.

This chain joins TRBV5-1 and TRBJ2-5; 8 nucleotides align to TRBD2. The J segment lost 2 bases and the V segment lost 2 bases, leaving 5 bases of the junction unmatched. The CDR3 spans 15 residues. Germline V lookup: CDR1 SGHRS, CDR2 YFSETQ. This CDR3 reads CASSFTSGVQETQYF. CDR3 coding DNA: TGCGCCAGCAGCTTTACTAGCGGCGTACAAGAGACCCAGTACTTC.

The chain is built from TRBV27 and TRBJ2-3; 9 bases align to TRBD1. The junction had 8 bases not matched to a gene; V was cut back by 4 bases and J by 3 bases. This CDR3 is 16 amino acids long. CDR1 is MNHEY and CDR2 is SMNVEV in the germline V gene (reference sequence). The CDR3 here is CASSSNRGQFTDTQYF. In DNA form, the CDR3 reads TGTGCCAGCAGTTCGAACAGGGGGCAGTTTACAGATACGCAGTATTTT.

The gene calls are TRBV6-5 and TRBJ1-3; 9 bases align to TRBD1. Unmatched junction bases numbered 3, after V lost 6 bases and J lost 0 bases. The CDR3 loop spans 15 amino acids. Germline lookup yields CDR1 MNHEY and CDR2 SVGAGI. In DNA form, the CDR3 reads TGTGCCAGCAGAAGGGACAGGGACTCTGGAAACACCATATATTTT. Translating gives CASRRDRDSGNTIYF.

The V gene is TRBV24-1, the J gene TRBJ2-5; the D gene is possibly TRBD1 (6 bases). Germline V CDR1 and CDR2: KGHDR, SFDVKD. The CDR3 has 14 amino acids. Trimming pared 2 bases from V and 4 bases from J, leaving 10 bases between. The CDR3 sequence is CATSDSTGPETQYF. The CDR3 nucleotides read TGTGCCACCAGTGATTCTACAGGGCCAGAGACCCAGTACTTC.